One sample yielded the 5 T cell receptor beta chains listed below, sequenced in a study of blood T cells in healthy people across ages. The second PCR ran about 6 to 11 cycles with a sample-barcoded 5' primer and J-beta primers. TCRdb ran MiXCR on the 5' RACE reads and lists one entry per CDR3 protein. Of over 1,500,000 distinct CDR3 sequences listed, around 40% are singletons. Sequenced sample: blood. The source of these receptors is a human donor in good health.

CDR3 region: CASSRHGGAGEADTQYF. The CDR3, as DNA: TGTGCCAGCAGCCGACACGGGGGAGCGGGAGAGGCAGATACGCAGTATTTT. The V gene is TRBV7-8, the J gene TRBJ2-3; 8 bases map to TRBD2. Trimming took 5 bases from V and 4 from J; bases not matched to a gene: 14. Germline V gene lookup returns CDR1 SGHVS and CDR2 FQNEAQ. The CDR3 has 17 amino acids.

The V gene is TRBV7-2, the J gene TRBJ2-7, with TRBD2 as a possible D gene (6 bases). This CDR3 has 15 amino acids. The germline gives CDR1 SGHTA, CDR2 FQGNSA. Deletions cut 1 base from V and 1 base from J, with 11 bases between. CDR3 coding DNA: TGTGCCAGCAGCTTAGAGGGACTCCCGTCCTACGAGCAGTACTTC. Protein product: CASSLEGLPSYEQYF.

The J gene is TRBJ2-2, the V gene TRBV12-3 or TRBV12-4; 7 positions match TRBD1. J gave up 4 bases and V 5 bases, and 7 bases lay outside the gene matches. The CDR3 has 15 amino acids. CDR3 region: CASSNTGVGTGELFF. The DNA for the CDR3 is TGTGCCAGCAGTAATACAGGGGTTGGCACCGGGGAGCTGTTTTTT.

In its sample, this clonotype was seen a few times. The chain couples TRBV2 to TRBJ2-3, with D uncertain. Germline V gives CDR1 SNHLY, CDR2 FYNNEI. The CDR3 sequence is 12 residues long. V was clipped by 8 bases and J by 5 bases, with 11 bases between them. The CDR3 loop is CASGGTLDTQYF. The CDR3 DNA is TGTGCCAGCGGTGGTACACTAGATACGCAGTATTTT.

The chain joins TRBV7-2 to TRBJ2-3; D might be TRBD2 (5 bases). The CDR3 is made up of 15 amino acids. Trimming stripped 5 bases from V and 4 bases from J, with 16 bases between. Germline CDR1 SGHTA, CDR2 FQGNSA. The CDR3 DNA reads as TGTGCCAGCAGCCAGGACCCCGACGGGGCAGATACGCAGTATTTT. This translates into CASSQDPDGADTQYF.